This TCR beta chain was recovered during a study of blood T cell repertoires in COVID-19. Generated by immunoSEQ multiplex PCR, the TCRdb table keeps only in-frame clones and is missing some. The data hold some 130,000 clones, with roughly 85% observed a single time. This CDR3 spans 12 amino acids. V was trimmed by 8 bases and J by 4 bases, leaving 11 bases between them. From germline, CDR1 is LNHDA and CDR2 SQIVND (reference sequence). This sequence joins TRBV19 and TRBJ1-2; TRBD1 might be the D (6 bases). This TCR was recovered from a man aged 80 or over with acute or convalescent COVID-19. Sequenced input: peripheral blood. Written as DNA, the CDR3 is TGTGCCAGTTTCGTAGGGGGCTATGGCTACACCTTC. Translated: CASFVGGYGYTF.